This passage covers 14 T cell receptor beta chains from one sample sequenced in a study of cytotoxic CD8 clonotypes in ibrutinib-treated CLL. The method was immunoSEQ multiplex PCR; TCRdb's version includes in-frame clones alone and lacks a portion of them. The sample lists 200,000 to 250,000 clones, more than 65% occurring once. The starting material was PBMCs, obtained after 12 months of ibrutinib treatment. Receptor source: a human donor with chronic lymphocytic leukemia.

The V gene is TRBV11-3, the J gene TRBJ1-2; tentative D call: TRBD1 (6 bases). Per the germline V gene, CDR1 is SGHNT and CDR2 is YENEEA. The CDR3 spans 13 residues. Trimming took off 1 base at V and 6 bases at J, with 9 bases between the two ends. As DNA, the CDR3 is TGTGCCAGCAGCTTAGTAGGGGGAGATGGCTACACCTTC. Its translation is CASSLVGGDGYTF.

The chain has TRBV7-2 and TRBJ1-1, with D tentatively TRBD1 (5 bases). Germline CDR1 reads SGHTA; CDR2 reads FQGNSA. This CDR3 is 16 amino acids long. Trimming pared 5 bases from V and 3 bases from J, leaving 19 bases between. CDR3 nucleotides: TGTGCCAGCAGCCCGGGACTGCGGGTCCGGTACACTGAAGCTTTCTTT. Translating gives CASSPGLRVRYTEAFF.

The rearrangement uses TRBV6-5 and TRBJ1-1, with a tentative D call TRBD1 (5 bases). V shed 1 base and J shed 3 bases, with 12 bases lying between them. This CDR3 is 15 amino acids long. In germline, CDR1 is MNHEY, CDR2 SVGAGI. The CDR3 is CASSYWGVRDTEAFF. The CDR3 bases are TGTGCCAGCAGTTACTGGGGGGTGAGGGACACTGAAGCTTTCTTT.

This chain uses TRBV6-5 with TRBJ1-1; a possible D gene is TRBD1 (5 bases). This CDR3 is 15 amino acids long. V was trimmed by 6 bases and J by 0 bases, leaving 14 bases between them. The germline gives CDR1 MNHEY, CDR2 SVGAGI. The DNA for the CDR3 is TGTGCCAGCAGGGTACGCCGGGGGATGAACACTGAAGCTTTCTTT. Translated: CASRVRRGMNTEAFF.

The chain couples TRBV2 to TRBJ2-3; D is perhaps TRBD2 (6 bases). Germline V lookup: CDR1 SNHLY, CDR2 FYNNEI. The CDR3 has 14 residues. Trimming shortened V by 6 bases and J by 0 bases, and 10 bases separated the two germline ends. The CDR3 DNA reads as TGTGCCAGCAGCCAAGGGACTAGCACAGATACGCAGTATTTT. Translating it yields CASSQGTSTDTQYF. The variable domain in full, with the rest retrieved from reference TRBV2 and TRBJ2-3, is EPEVTQTPSHQVTQMGQEVILRCVPISNHLYFYWYRQILGQKVEFLVSFYNNEISEKSEIFDDQFSVERPDGSNFTLKIRSTKLEDSAMYFCASSQGTSTDTQYFGPGTRLTVL.

The chain employs TRBV28 and TRBJ2-7; 7 positions agree with TRBD1. Germline V CDR1 and CDR2: MDHEN, SYDVKM. This CDR3 is built from 16 residues. V lost 4 bases to trimming and J lost 0 bases; unmatched junction nucleotides: 9. CDR3 bases: TGTGCCAGCAGTTCACCGGGACAGCTTTCCTCCTACGAGCAGTACTTC. This gives the protein CASSSPGQLSSYEQYF.

The CDR3: CAWSVRDSLEAFF. DNA for the CDR3: TGTGCCTGGAGTGTACGGGATTCACTTGAAGCTTTCTTT. The chain employs TRBV30 and TRBJ1-1; D remains ambiguous. Germline loops: CDR1 GTSNPN, CDR2 SVGIG (reference sequence). The CDR3 is 13 amino acids. V was pared by 0 bases and J by 7 bases, with 12 bases between. The whole variable domain, filled in from reference TRBV30 and TRBJ1-1, reads SQTIHQWPATLVQPVGSPLSLECTVEGTSNPNLYWYRQAAGRGLQLLFYSVGIGQISSEVPQNLSASRPQDRQFILSSKKLLLSDSGFYLCAWSVRDSLEAFFGQGTRLTVV.

This chain joins TRBV6-1 and TRBJ1-2; 10 bases align to TRBD1. The CDR3 covers 15 residues. After removal of 5 bases from V and 8 bases from J, the junction contained 11 bases not matched to a gene. Germline V lookup: CDR1 MNHNS, CDR2 SASEGT. The CDR3 loop is CASSPRRDRGRGYTF. CDR3 coding DNA: TGTGCCAGCAGTCCCCGAAGGGACAGGGGTAGAGGCTACACCTTC.

The chain joins TRBV5-1 to TRBJ1-5; D unclear. The V gene lost 1 base and the J gene lost 1 base, with 6 bases spanning the gap. Germline V gene data show CDR1 as SGHRS and CDR2 as YFSETQ. The CDR3 has 14 amino acids. CDR3 sequence: CASSLSGSNQPQHF. The CDR3 DNA sequence: TGCGCCAGCAGCTTGTCCGGGAGCAATCAGCCCCAGCATTTT.

The count of this clone is one. This sequence joins TRBV19 and TRBJ1-5, with D unresolved. V lost 5 bases to trimming and J lost 0 bases, with 11 bases between them. The CDR3 totals 15 residues. In germline, CDR1 is LNHDA, CDR2 SQIVND (reference sequence). CDR3 protein: CASSSLGYSNQPQHF. DNA of the CDR3: TGTGCCAGTAGTTCCCTGGGGTATAGCAATCAGCCCCAGCATTTT.

The CDR3 nucleotides are TGTGCCAGCAGCTCTAGGGGGTCCCTTGAAAAACTGTTTTTT. It encodes CASSSRGSLEKLFF. This sequence joins TRBV6-6 and TRBJ1-4, with D possibly being TRBD1 (6 bases). With 6 bases removed from V and 7 bases from J, the gap between germline ends came to 15 bases. From germline, CDR1 is MNHNY and CDR2 SVGAGI (reference sequence). CDR3 length: 14 amino acids.

This chain joins TRBV7-2 and TRBJ1-6; D is ambiguous. CDR1 is SGHTA and CDR2 is FQGNSA in the germline V gene. The V end lost 1 base, the J end lost 0 bases, and 4 bases lay between the germline ends. The CDR3 extends over 15 amino acids. The CDR3 sequence: CASSLGSSYNSPLHF. For the CDR3, the DNA is TGTGCCAGCAGCTTAGGGAGCTCCTATAATTCACCCCTCCACTTT.

The chain employs TRBV7-9 and TRBJ1-5; no reliable D call. The CDR3 is 14 residues long. V was clipped by 2 bases and J by 4 bases, with 9 bases between them. The germline CDR1 and CDR2 sequences are SEHNR and FQNEAQ (reference sequence). The CDR3 nucleotides read TGTGCCAGCAGCTTAACGGACGGAAATCAGCCCCAGCATTTT. Translated: CASSLTDGNQPQHF.

The CDR3 is CSAENRQGVSEAFF. The DNA of the CDR3 is TGCAGCGCGGAAAACCGACAGGGGGTGTCTGAAGCTTTCTTT. The chain joins TRBV29-1 to TRBJ1-1, with 9 bases that match TRBD1. Trimming removed 7 bases from V and 6 bases from J; junction bases left unmatched: 12. Germline V gives CDR1 SQVTM, CDR2 ANQGSEA. There are 14 residues in the CDR3. Supplemented by reference TRBV29-1 and TRBJ1-1, the full variable domain reads SAVISQKPSRDICQRGTSLTIQCQVDSQVTMMFWYRQQPGQSLTLIATANQGSEATYESGFVIDKFPISRPNLTFSTLTVSNMSPEDSSIYLCSAENRQGVSEAFFGQGTRLTVV.